Listed below are T cell receptor beta chains from one sample, sequenced in a study of shared clonotypes between healthy human individuals. Sequenced by immunoSEQ multiplex PCR; TCRdb stores in-frame clones only, minus some. The sample carries 2,500,000 or so clones, around 90% recorded once. The material sequenced was naive CD4+ T cells from PBMCs. The receptors originated from a man aged 18 to 29 in good health. Some clones in this sample may be carry-over from other donors' samples. CDR3s include the opening cysteine and the closing phenylalanine or tryptophan. The order of the fields is D gene, clone size, J gene, V gene, CDR3 DNA, CDR3 protein. A D gene is named only where the DNA matches it firmly. A row's size may be missing; if present it is once, few, many or a size class.

D gene: -
clone size: -
J gene: TRBJ2-5
V gene: TRBV7-7
CDR3 DNA: TGTGCCAGCAGCCCACCCGGGGGTCAAGAGACCCAGTACTTC
CDR3 protein: CASSPPGGQETQYF

D gene: -
clone size: -
J gene: TRBJ2-7
V gene: TRBV5-4
CDR3 DNA: TGTGCCAGCAGCCGATTCCCCTCAGGGACGGGTAATTCCTACGAGCAGTACTTC
CDR3 protein: CASSRFPSGTGNSYEQYF

D gene: TRBD1
clone size: -
J gene: TRBJ2-1
V gene: TRBV6-6
CDR3 DNA: TGTGCCAGCAGTTTAAGAGGACAGGACGGGAATGAGCAGTTCTTC
CDR3 protein: CASSLRGQDGNEQFF

D gene: -
clone size: few
J gene: TRBJ1-5
V gene: TRBV6-1
CDR3 DNA: TGTGCCAGCAGTGAAGCGTACAGCAATCAGCCCCAGCATTTT
CDR3 protein: CASSEAYSNQPQHF

D gene: TRBD1
clone size: -
J gene: TRBJ1-1
V gene: TRBV6-5
CDR3 DNA: TGTGCCAGCAGTTCTAGACAGGGGATAAGCACTGAAGCTTTCTTT
CDR3 protein: CASSSRQGISTEAFF

D gene: -
clone size: once
J gene: TRBJ2-5
V gene: TRBV19
CDR3 DNA: TGTGCCAGTAGTACGAGCAAGGGGGAGACCCAGTACTTC
CDR3 protein: CASSTSKGETQYF

D gene: -
clone size: -
J gene: TRBJ2-2
V gene: TRBV4-3
CDR3 DNA: TGCGCCAGCAGCCAAGATCCCCAGCTGAACACCGGGGAGCTGTTTTTT
CDR3 protein: CASSQDPQLNTGELFF

D gene: TRBD2
clone size: -
J gene: TRBJ2-1
V gene: TRBV2
CDR3 DNA: TGTGCCAGCAGTGAAGCGCGGGAGGGGTGGAATGAGCAGTTCTTC
CDR3 protein: CASSEAREGWNEQFF

D gene: -
clone size: -
J gene: TRBJ2-5
V gene: TRBV28
CDR3 DNA: TGTGCCACCACAGGGCGAATCCGGGTGCAAGAGACCCAGTACTTC
CDR3 protein: CATTGRIRVQETQYF

D gene: TRBD2
clone size: -
J gene: TRBJ2-3
V gene: TRBV7-4
CDR3 DNA: TGTGCCAGCAGCTTAGACCGTTCGGCTAGCGGAAGGGATACGCAGTATTTT
CDR3 protein: CASSLDRSASGRDTQYF

D gene: TRBD2
clone size: -
J gene: TRBJ2-5
V gene: TRBV15
CDR3 DNA: TGTGCCACCTCACAGGGACTAGCGGCCGTAACCCAGTACTTC
CDR3 protein: CATSQGLAAVTQYF

D gene: -
clone size: -
J gene: TRBJ2-3
V gene: TRBV4-2
CDR3 DNA: TGTGCCAGCAGCTCGTTTAGTAGCACAGATACGCAGTATTTT
CDR3 protein: CASSSFSSTDTQYF

D gene: TRBD2
clone size: -
J gene: TRBJ2-5
V gene: TRBV4-1
CDR3 DNA: TGCGCCAGCAGCCAAGTCCCGACTAGCGGGGTCCTAAAGACCCAGTACTTC
CDR3 protein: CASSQVPTSGVLKTQYF

D gene: TRBD1
clone size: -
J gene: TRBJ1-2
V gene: TRBV5-1
CDR3 DNA: TGCGCCAGCAGCTTGGGGACAGGGGGCAATGGCTACACCTTC
CDR3 protein: CASSLGTGGNGYTF

D gene: TRBD2
clone size: -
J gene: TRBJ2-1
V gene: TRBV5-6
CDR3 DNA: TGTGCCAGCAGCTTTCGGGGGAGGGTCTACAATGAGCAGTTCTTC
CDR3 protein: CASSFRGRVYNEQFF

D gene: -
clone size: -
J gene: TRBJ2-1
V gene: TRBV15
CDR3 DNA: TGTGCCACCAGCAGAACGACCCCACAGCGCCTCAAGCAGTTCTTC
CDR3 protein: CATSRTTPQRLKQFF

D gene: -
clone size: -
J gene: TRBJ1-2
V gene: TRBV2
CDR3 DNA: TGTGCCAGCCGCCGACAGGAACTCTATGGCTACACCTTC
CDR3 protein: CASRRQELYGYTF

D gene: -
clone size: once
J gene: TRBJ1-5
V gene: TRBV2
CDR3 DNA: TGTGCCAGCAGTAAAGTAGAGGGGGGTCAGCCCCAGCATTTT
CDR3 protein: CASSKVEGGQPQHF

D gene: TRBD1
clone size: -
J gene: TRBJ1-2
V gene: TRBV5-5
CDR3 DNA: TGTGCCAGCAGCAGGGACAGTACAGACTACACCTTC
CDR3 protein: CASSRDSTDYTF

D gene: -
clone size: -
J gene: TRBJ2-3
V gene: TRBV7-2
CDR3 DNA: TGTGCCAGCAGCTCCGGTGGGGGGTTTTCGCCCACAGATACGCAGTATTTT
CDR3 protein: CASSSGGGFSPTDTQYF

D gene: -
clone size: once
J gene: TRBJ1-1
V gene: TRBV5-1
CDR3 DNA: TGCGCCAGCAGCTTTCGGGGCACTGAAGCTTTCTTT
CDR3 protein: CASSFRGTEAFF

D gene: -
clone size: once
J gene: TRBJ2-5
V gene: TRBV20-1
CDR3 DNA: TGCAGTGCCAGTGACTTATGGTCCCAGTACTTC
CDR3 protein: CSASDLWSQYF

D gene: -
clone size: -
J gene: TRBJ2-1
V gene: TRBV9
CDR3 DNA: TGTGCCAGCAGCGGGCAGGGGTGGGCTTCCTACAATGAGCAGTTCTTC
CDR3 protein: CASSGQGWASYNEQFF

D gene: -
clone size: few
J gene: TRBJ1-1
V gene: TRBV29-1
CDR3 DNA: TGCAGCGTTCGGTCGAACACTGAAGCTTTCTTT
CDR3 protein: CSVRSNTEAFF

D gene: -
clone size: -
J gene: TRBJ2-3
V gene: TRBV29-1
CDR3 DNA: TGCAGCGTTGAGGAGGTGAGGGGCACAGATACGCAGTATTTT
CDR3 protein: CSVEEVRGTDTQYF

D gene: -
clone size: -
J gene: TRBJ1-4
V gene: TRBV5-1
CDR3 DNA: TGCGCCAGCAGCCTTAGGACGGATGCAACTAATGAAAAACTGTTTTTT
CDR3 protein: CASSLRTDATNEKLFF

D gene: -
clone size: -
J gene: TRBJ1-1
V gene: TRBV9
CDR3 DNA: TGTGCCAGCAGCGTAAGGGGGGCGCAGGTCACTGAAGCTTTCTTT
CDR3 protein: CASSVRGAQVTEAFF

D gene: -
clone size: -
J gene: TRBJ2-7
V gene: TRBV5-4
CDR3 DNA: TGTGCCAGCAGCACTCAGGCGTCCTACGAGCAGTACTTC
CDR3 protein: CASSTQASYEQYF

D gene: -
clone size: -
J gene: TRBJ2-7
V gene: TRBV6-1
CDR3 DNA: TGTGCCAGCAGTGAAGCGCTGAGTAGACCCTACGAGCAGTACTTC
CDR3 protein: CASSEALSRPYEQYF

D gene: -
clone size: -
J gene: TRBJ1-3
V gene: TRBV4-1
CDR3 DNA: TGCGCCAGCAGCCAAGCCCATAGCTCTGGAAACACCATATATTTT
CDR3 protein: CASSQAHSSGNTIYF